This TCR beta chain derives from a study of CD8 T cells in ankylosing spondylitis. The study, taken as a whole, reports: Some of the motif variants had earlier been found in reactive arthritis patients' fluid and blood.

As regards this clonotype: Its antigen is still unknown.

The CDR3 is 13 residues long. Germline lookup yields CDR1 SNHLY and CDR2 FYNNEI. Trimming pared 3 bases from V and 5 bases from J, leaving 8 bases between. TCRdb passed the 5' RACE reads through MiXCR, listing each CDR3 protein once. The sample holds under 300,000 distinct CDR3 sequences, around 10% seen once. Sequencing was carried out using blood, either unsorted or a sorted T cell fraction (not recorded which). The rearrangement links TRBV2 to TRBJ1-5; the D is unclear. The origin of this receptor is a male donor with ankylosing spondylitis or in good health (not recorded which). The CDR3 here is CASSEEVDQPQHF. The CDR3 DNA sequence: TGTGCCAGCAGTGAGGAGGTGGATCAGCCCCAGCATTTT.